This T cell receptor (beta chain) appears in the sequencing data of a study of cytomegalovirus exposure and HLA in healthy donors. This CDR3 is 20 amino acids long. Study-level points and caveats: It was around 160 TCR beta chains that were listed as cytomegalovirus-associated.

The PCR used 60 Vbeta and 13 Jbeta primers. Generated by immunoSEQ multiplex PCR, the TCRdb table keeps only in-frame clones and is missing some. The sample gives some 130,000 clones, approximately 87% of which show up once; 1.5% is in the top ten. Concerning this clone: Its antigen is undetermined.

This clonotype was sampled from a man between 40 and 49 years old in good health and CMV-seronegative. V is TRBV21-1 and J is TRBJ2-3; TRBD1, the table's D call, was not compared with the DNA. TRBV21-1 constitutes a pseudogene. Sequenced material: PBMCs. The chain's CDR3 is CASSKEKGGLFDPGTDTQYF. The CDR3 DNA sequence: TGTGCCAGCAGCAAAGAGAAAGGGGGCCTCTTCGATCCCGGCACAGATACGCAGTATTTT.